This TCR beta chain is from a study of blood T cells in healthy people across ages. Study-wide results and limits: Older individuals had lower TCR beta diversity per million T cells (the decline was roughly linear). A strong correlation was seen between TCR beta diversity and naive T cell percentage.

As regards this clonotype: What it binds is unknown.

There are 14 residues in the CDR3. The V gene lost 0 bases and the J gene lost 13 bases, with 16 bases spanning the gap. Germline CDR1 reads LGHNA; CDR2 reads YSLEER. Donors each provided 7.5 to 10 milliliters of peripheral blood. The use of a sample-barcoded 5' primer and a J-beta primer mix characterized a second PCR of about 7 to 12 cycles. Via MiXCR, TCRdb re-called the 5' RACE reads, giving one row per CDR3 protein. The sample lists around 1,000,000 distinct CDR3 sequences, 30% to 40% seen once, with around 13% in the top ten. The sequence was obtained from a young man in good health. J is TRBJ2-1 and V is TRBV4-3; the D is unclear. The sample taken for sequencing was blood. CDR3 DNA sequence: TGCGCCAGCAGCCAAGAATCATTCCAAGAGACCCAGTTCTTC. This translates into CASSQESFQETQFF.